This TCR beta chain was sequenced in a study of T cell responses to AZD1222 COVID-19 vaccine. The study, taken as a whole, reports: Just 5 to 7 people given AZD1222 tested seropositive at baseline.

The sample holds a few counts of this clone. Its specificity is not known. The CDR3 covers 15 residues. The V end was cut by 0 bases, the J end by 11 bases, with 16 bases between. CDR1 and CDR2 (germline): LGHNA, YSLEER. Here immunoSEQ multiplex PCR was the method, and the copy in TCRdb shows in-frame clones only, minus some. The sample has 120,000 to 150,000 clones, under 95% seen once; the top ten hold roughly 5%. The source of this sequence is an adult in good health. The material was peripheral blood, obtained on day 0 of AZD1222 vaccination. This chain uses TRBV4-3 with TRBJ1-4, with D tentatively TRBD1 (6 bases). The CDR3 sequence: CASSQDRVTQGKLFF. Written as DNA, the CDR3 is TGCGCCAGCAGCCAAGATCGAGTAACTCAGGGGAAACTGTTTTTT.